Following are 20 T cell receptor beta chains from one sample sequenced in a study of blood T cell repertoires in COVID-19. Profiled with immunoSEQ multiplex PCR; TCRdb holds only in-frame clones, not every one. This table holds about 97,000 clones, roughly 90% found once. Sample: peripheral blood. All receptors derive from a woman in her 50s with COVID-19, enrolled during active disease.

CDR3 coding DNA: TGTGCCACCAGCAGAGATCAAGCAGGGTTGAACGAAAAACTGTTTTTT. This translates into CATSRDQAGLNEKLFF. This rearrangement joins TRBV15 to TRBJ1-4; tentative D call: TRBD1 (5 bases). Trimming took off 0 bases at V and 8 bases at J, with 16 bases between the two ends. Germline CDR1 is LNHNV and CDR2 is YYDKDF (reference sequence). The CDR3 has 16 amino acids.

The V and J genes are TRBV24-1 and TRBJ1-5, with 10 bases fitting TRBD1. The CDR3 is made up of 15 amino acids. Germline V CDR1 and CDR2: KGHDR, SFDVKD. The ends lost 7 bases at V and 6 bases at J; junction bases unmatched: 8. The DNA for the CDR3 is TGTGCCACCAGCCCCGGGGGGACAGGGGTTCAGCCCCAGCATTTT. Its translation is CATSPGGTGVQPQHF.

This rearrangement joins TRBV5-1 to TRBJ1-6, with a weak D call TRBD1 (5 bases). Germline V lookup: CDR1 SGHRS, CDR2 YFSETQ. This CDR3 spans 15 amino acids. V was shortened by 0 bases and J by 7 bases, with 11 bases between the two germline ends. In nucleotides, the CDR3 is TGCGCCAGCAGCTTGGACGGGGGGTTGAATTCACCCCTCCACTTT. Amino acids: CASSLDGGLNSPLHF.

Only one count was recorded for this clone. V is TRBV5-5 and J is TRBJ2-1; weak D call: TRBD1 (6 bases). This CDR3 is 15 amino acids long. Germline V gene lookup returns CDR1 SGHKS and CDR2 YYEKEE (reference sequence). The ends were cut back, 2 bases at V and 7 bases at J, with 16 bases in the middle. CDR3 residues: CASSFWQGLRNEQFF. CDR3 DNA sequence: TGTGCCAGCAGCTTCTGGCAGGGGTTGAGAAATGAGCAGTTCTTC.

The chain is built from TRBV6-5 and TRBJ1-2; tentative D call: TRBD1 (6 bases). Per germline, CDR1 MNHEY and CDR2 SVGAGI. The V and J ends lost 7 bases and 4 bases respectively, with 13 bases between them. The CDR3 length is 13 residues. The CDR3 nucleotides are TGTGCCAGCACCCCTTCGACAGGCTATGGCTACACCTTC. This codes for CASTPSTGYGYTF.

This chain connects TRBV13 to TRBJ2-6; D might be TRBD1 (6 bases). With 5 bases removed from V and 1 base from J, the gap between germline ends came to 21 bases. CDR3 length: 19 amino acids. Germline V gene lookup returns CDR1 PRHDT and CDR2 FYEKMQ (reference sequence). CDR3: CASSPSIRTTGSGANVLTF. The CDR3 nucleotides read TGTGCCAGCAGCCCTTCGATTAGGACCACAGGGTCTGGGGCCAACGTCCTGACTTTC.

The rearrangement joins TRBV7-9 to TRBJ1-1; 7 positions agree with TRBD1. The CDR3 has 16 residues. J was trimmed by 0 bases and V by 3 bases; bases with no gene match: 7. Looked up from germline, CDR1 is SEHNR and CDR2 is FQNEAQ (reference sequence). The DNA for the CDR3 is TGTGCCAGCAGCTTCCCTTCGGGACAGATGAACACTGAAGCTTTCTTT. Protein sequence: CASSFPSGQMNTEAFF.

V and J are TRBV19 and TRBJ1-3; the D is unclear. This CDR3 spans 14 amino acids. From germline, CDR1 is LNHDA and CDR2 SQIVND (reference sequence). Trimming took 3 bases from V and 0 from J, leaving 6 bases between them. The CDR3 DNA sequence: TGTGCCAGTAGTATCCAGAACTCTGGAAACACCATATATTTT. This sequence encodes CASSIQNSGNTIYF.

This clone has only one observation. V and J are TRBV11-2 and TRBJ1-5; tentative D call: TRBD1 (5 bases). Germline V gives CDR1 SGHAT, CDR2 FQNNGV. The CDR3 contains 15 residues. Between the trimmed V and J ends, which lost 1 base and 4 bases, there was a span of 11 bases. This chain's CDR3 is CASSLGQGGNQPQHF. Here the CDR3 DNA reads TGTGCCAGCAGCTTAGGGCAGGGAGGTAATCAGCCCCAGCATTTT.

CDR3 bases: TGTGCCTGGAGTGTAAGACAAATAGGAACAGATACGCAGTATTTT. Translation: CAWSVRQIGTDTQYF. The rearrangement links TRBV30 to TRBJ2-3; D is uncertain. Germline lookup yields CDR1 GTSNPN and CDR2 SVGIG (reference sequence). This CDR3 spans 15 amino acids. Trimming took off 0 bases at V and 3 bases at J, with 13 bases between the two ends.

V is TRBV7-3 and J is TRBJ1-1; a weak D match, TRBD1 (5 bases). Germline V gene data show CDR1 as SGHTA and CDR2 as FQGTGA. With 3 bases removed from V and 6 bases from J, the gap between germline ends came to 11 bases. The CDR3 covers 13 residues. In DNA, the CDR3 is TGTGCCAGCAGCTTCGGAGGGGCAGCTGAAGCTTTCTTT. Its translation is CASSFGGAAEAFF.

The chain uses TRBV12-3 or TRBV12-4 and TRBJ1-2; no clear D. The CDR3 totals 13 residues. Trimming stripped 2 bases from V and 4 bases from J, with 8 bases between. DNA for the CDR3: TGTGCCAGCAGTTTAACGGGTGTCTATGGCTACACCTTC. Amino acids: CASSLTGVYGYTF.

The V gene is TRBV3-1 (or the pseudogene TRBV3-2), the J gene TRBJ1-3; TRBD1 matches 7 bases. The trim removed 1 base at V and 4 bases at J, leaving 10 bases unmatched. The CDR3 loop spans 17 amino acids. CDR1 LGHDT and CDR2 YNNKEL come from the germline V gene (reference sequence). CDR3 amino acids: CASSQGTGGSVGNTIYF. The CDR3 bases are TGTGCCAGCAGCCAAGGGACAGGAGGGAGTGTCGGAAACACCATATATTTT.

The J gene is TRBJ1-6, the V gene TRBV2, with D maybe TRBD1 (6 bases). Per the germline V gene, CDR1 is SNHLY and CDR2 is FYNNEI. The germline V and J ends were trimmed by 4 bases and 15 bases, with 16 bases remaining between them. The CDR3 contains 13 residues. The CDR3 sequence is CASSGDTRLILHF. The CDR3 nucleotides are TGTGCCAGCAGTGGGGACACCCGTCTAATCCTCCACTTT.

This chain connects TRBV6-5 to TRBJ2-1, with 9 positions matching TRBD1. Germline lookup yields CDR1 MNHEY and CDR2 SVGAGI. The CDR3 consists of 15 residues. J gave up 8 bases and V 11 bases, and 16 bases lay outside the gene matches. This CDR3 is CAASLRTGDLYEQFF. The DNA for the CDR3 is TGTGCCGCCTCACTCCGGACAGGGGATTTATATGAGCAGTTCTTC.

This chain connects TRBV7-9 to TRBJ2-7, with 8 bases aligning to TRBD2. V dropped 5 bases and J dropped 6; count of bases not matched to a gene: 9. Looked up from germline, CDR1 is SEHNR and CDR2 is FQNEAQ (reference sequence). CDR3 length: 14 amino acids. CDR3 bases: TGTGCCAGCAGCCGCGGGGGGCAGCGGGGCGAGCAGTACTTC. Translation: CASSRGGQRGEQYF. Full variable domain (outside the CDR3, taken from reference TRBV7-9 and TRBJ2-7): DTGVSQNPRHKITKRGQNVTFRCDPISEHNRLYWYRQTLGQGPEFLTYFQNEAQLEKSRLLSDRFSAERPKGSFSTLEIQRTEQGDSAMYLCASSRGGQRGEQYFGPGTRLTVT.

The chain links TRBV10-3 to TRBJ2-4; weak D call: TRBD2 (5 bases). CDR3 size: 13 residues. Trimming stripped 3 bases from V and 9 bases from J, with 12 bases between. Germline-derived CDR1 and CDR2 are ENHRY and SYGVKD. For the CDR3, the DNA is TGTGCCATCAGTGAAAGTAACGGAGGCATTCAGTACTTC. Protein product: CAISESNGGIQYF.

The CDR3 sequence: CASIREVQISYGYTF. CDR3 in DNA: TGCGCCAGCATCCGAGAGGTCCAGATCTCCTATGGCTACACCTTC. The chain links TRBV10-1 to TRBJ1-2, with D uncertain. The CDR3 runs 15 residues. Trimming pared 7 bases from V and 4 bases from J, leaving 19 bases between. Per the germline V gene, CDR1 is WNHNN and CDR2 is SYGVQD (reference sequence).

The chain couples TRBV6-5 to TRBJ2-2, with D possibly matching TRBD2 (7 bases). Germline values: CDR1 MNHEY, CDR2 SVGAGI. V lost 6 bases and J 5 bases, leaving 16 bases between the germline ends. The CDR3 sequence is 15 residues long. The CDR3 loop reads CASRSTGGATGELFF. Written as DNA, the CDR3 is TGTGCCAGCAGGTCGACGGGGGGCGCGACCGGGGAGCTGTTTTTT.

The DNA of the CDR3 is TGTGCCAGTAGTGGCCCGGGACAGGAGTACAATGAGCAGTTCTTC. Protein: CASSGPGQEYNEQFF. The chain is built from TRBV19 and TRBJ2-1; TRBD1 matches 8 bases. The CDR3 contains 15 residues. The V segment lost 5 bases and the J segment 4 bases; nucleotides outside the gene matches: 7. Germline V gene sequence: CDR1 LNHDA, CDR2 SQIVND (reference sequence).